This T cell receptor beta chain originates from a study of radiation and T cells in renal cell carcinoma. About the study: Nephrectomy followed 15 Gy stereotactic body radiation by 4 weeks. Findings of the study overall: No pretreatment tumor biopsies were available for baseline clonotypes.

The V gene end was trimmed by 1 base and the J gene end by 2 bases; junction bases not matched to a gene: 6. The CDR3 consists of 16 residues. Germline lookup yields CDR1 SGHDT and CDR2 YYEEEE. Clones were sequenced by immunoSEQ multiplex PCR, and TCRdb holds only the in-frame ones, with some missing. The sample lists 20,000 to 25,000 clones, 80% occurring once. Time point noted: baseline pretreatment blood. Treatment indicated: 15 Gy SBRT to primary tumor, nephrectomy 4 weeks later. After SBRT, blood was collected at 2 and 4 weeks, plus baseline. The patient's renal cell carcinoma had clear cell pathology. About this clone itself: Its antigen is not known.

V and J are TRBV5-6 and TRBJ2-7, with 10 bases identical to TRBD2. The sequence derives from a man in his 60s with renal cell carcinoma. The specimen comprised blood, sampled from a patient whose treatment included radiotherapy and nephrectomy. CDR3 sequence (DNA): TGTGCCAGCAGCTTGATGGCTAGCGGGAGACCCTACGAGCAGTACTTC. It translates to CASSLMASGRPYEQYF.